These 17 T cell receptor beta chains came from one sample sequenced in a study of T cell responses to AZD1222 COVID-19 vaccine. Some clones are missing from TCRdb's copy, which holds only in-frame ones; the method was immunoSEQ multiplex PCR. Of some 150,000 clones listed, around 90% were seen once; the top ten hold 3.2%. The sequenced sample was peripheral blood, obtained 28 days after the second AZD1222 dose. Receptor source: an adult who received the AZD1222 COVID-19 vaccine.

The chain combines TRBV7-6 with TRBJ2-7; TRBD1 agrees at 9 bases. CDR1 is SGHVS, CDR2 FNYEAQ, per germline. The J segment lost 5 bases and the V segment lost 5 bases, leaving 7 bases of the junction unmatched. The CDR3 covers 14 residues. The CDR3 nucleotides read TGTGCCAGCAGCCCCGGGACAGGGCGCCACGAGCAGTACTTC. Its translation: CASSPGTGRHEQYF.

The V and J genes are TRBV5-1 and TRBJ2-7; D may match TRBD1 or TRBD2 (7 bases each). V lost 2 bases and J 5 bases, leaving 23 bases between the germline ends. CDR3 length: 17 residues. Germline CDR1 and CDR2: SGHRS and YFSETQ. The DNA for the CDR3 is TGCGCCAGCAGCTTTGGGATTACAACAGGGGCGGGGGACGAGCAGTACTTC. Its translation: CASSFGITTGAGDEQYF.

V is TRBV19 and J is TRBJ1-5; weak D call: TRBD1 (5 bases). The V gene lost 1 base and the J gene lost 9 bases, with 16 bases spanning the gap. The CDR3 length is 15 residues. The germline CDR1 and CDR2 sequences are LNHDA and SQIVND (reference sequence). CDR3 nucleotide sequence: TGTGCCAGTAGTATAGTAGCCGGGGACCGGCTGCCCCAGCATTTT. Protein sequence: CASSIVAGDRLPQHF.

This sequence joins TRBV5-4 and TRBJ1-1; D is uncertain. The CDR3 runs 13 residues. Germline V gives CDR1 SGHNT, CDR2 YYREEE (reference sequence). V gave up 2 bases and J gave up 6 bases, with 11 bases separating them. CDR3 DNA sequence: TGTGCCAGCAGCTTCCGGGGTATATCTGAAGCTTTCTTT. Encoded protein: CASSFRGISEAFF.

This sequence joins TRBV27 and TRBJ2-5, with 7 positions matching TRBD1. Losses at the gene ends were 4 bases for V and 0 bases for J; bases not matched to a gene: 8. This CDR3 region has 16 residues. Germline CDR1 is MNHEY and CDR2 is SMNVEV (reference sequence). DNA for the CDR3: TGTGCCAGCAGTTCTCAGGGACAGACTTACCAAGAGACCCAGTACTTC. It codes for CASSSQGQTYQETQYF.

The chain recombines TRBV7-9 with TRBJ1-1; TRBD1 matches at 9 bases. The CDR3 sequence is 19 residues long. The germline gives CDR1 SEHNR, CDR2 FQNEAQ (reference sequence). The J segment lost 0 bases and the V segment lost 0 bases, leaving 11 bases of the junction unmatched. In nucleotides, the CDR3 is TGTGCCAGCAGCTTAGCTCCGGGACAGGGTTTTCCGATGAACACTGAAGCTTTCTTT. Translating gives CASSLAPGQGFPMNTEAFF. Variable domain in full (rest from reference TRBV7-9 and TRBJ1-1): DTGVSQNPRHKITKRGQNVTFRCDPISEHNRLYWYRQTLGQGPEFLTYFQNEAQLEKSRLLSDRFSAERPKGSFSTLEIQRTEQGDSAMYLCASSLAPGQGFPMNTEAFFGQGTRLTVV.

The chain has TRBV10-3 and TRBJ2-7; possibly TRBD2 for D (6 bases). V lost 3 bases to trimming and J lost 0 bases, with 15 bases between them. The germline V gene encodes CDR1 ENHRY and CDR2 SYGVKD. The CDR3 consists of 16 residues. The CDR3 sequence: CAISDTRDSFSYEQYF. CDR3 sequence (DNA): TGTGCCATCAGTGATACCCGGGACTCGTTCTCCTACGAGCAGTACTTC.

The rearrangement links TRBV27 to TRBJ2-1, with TRBD2 matching 10 bases. This CDR3 region has 16 residues. Per germline, CDR1 MNHEY and CDR2 SMNVEV (reference sequence). V lost 0 bases, J lost 3 bases, and 2 bases stayed unmatched. The DNA for the CDR3 is TGTGCCAGCAGTTTATCTCTAGCGGGAGTCTACAATGAGCAGTTCTTC. This codes for CASSLSLAGVYNEQFF.

This rearrangement joins TRBV6-6 to TRBJ1-3, with unresolved D. The CDR3 is made up of 13 amino acids. V gave up 7 bases and J gave up 1 base, with 8 bases separating them. The germline V gene encodes CDR1 MNHNY and CDR2 SVGAGI (reference sequence). CDR3 residues: CASTPESGNTIYF. CDR3 DNA: TGTGCCAGCACTCCAGAGTCTGGAAACACCATATATTTT.

The V gene is TRBV4-1, the J gene TRBJ2-1; D perhaps matches TRBD2 (6 bases). The germline V gene encodes CDR1 MGHRA and CDR2 YSYEKL. The V and J ends lost 0 bases and 4 bases respectively, with 10 bases between them. CDR3 length: 15 residues. In DNA, the CDR3 is TGCGCCAGCAGCCAAGAGGAGGGCAGGTACAATGAGCAGTTCTTC. It encodes CASSQEEGRYNEQFF.

CDR3 sequence: CAWSAPGRSNQPQHF. In DNA, the CDR3 is TGTGCCTGGAGTGCTCCGGGACGGAGCAATCAGCCCCAGCATTTT. This rearrangement joins TRBV30 to TRBJ1-5; TRBD1 is a possible D gene (5 bases). CDR3 length: 15 residues. Trimming removed 1 base from V and 1 base from J, with 11 bases in between. Germline CDR1 GTSNPN, CDR2 SVGIG (reference sequence). Looking up the rest from reference TRBV30 and TRBJ1-5 gives the full variable domain: SQTIHQWPATLVQPVGSPLSLECTVEGTSNPNLYWYRQAAGRGLQLLFYSVGIGQISSEVPQNLSASRPQDRQFILSSKKLLLSDSGFYLCAWSAPGRSNQPQHFGDGTRLSIL.

The chain uses TRBV7-9 and TRBJ2-7; possibly TRBD2 for D (6 bases). The CDR3 has 12 amino acids. Germline-derived CDR1 and CDR2 are SEHNR and FQNEAQ (reference sequence). V was clipped by 7 bases and J by 1 base, with 8 bases between them. In DNA form, the CDR3 reads TGTGCCAGCAATGGGGGGTCCTACGAGCAGTACTTC. Its protein is CASNGGSYEQYF.

This clone was counted once. The genes are TRBV5-1 and TRBJ2-1; weak D call: TRBD2 (5 bases). The CDR3 extends over 14 amino acids. Germline CDR1 SGHRS, CDR2 YFSETQ. With 7 bases removed from V and 1 base from J, the gap between germline ends came to 12 bases. The CDR3 protein is CASFRDPSYNEQFF. The CDR3 bases are TGCGCCAGCTTCCGGGATCCATCCTACAATGAGCAGTTCTTC.

V is TRBV6-6 and J is TRBJ2-5; 13 bases agree with TRBD2. The germline V gene has CDR1 MNHNY and CDR2 SVGAGI (reference sequence). Trimming at V came to 5 bases and at J to 5 bases, leaving 14 bases not matched to a gene. CDR3 length: 18 amino acids. Here the CDR3 DNA reads TGTGCCAGCAGTCTTTCCCACTTGACTAGCGGGAGGTTGGAGACCCAGTACTTC. Amino acid sequence: CASSLSHLTSGRLETQYF.

This clone has just a few counts. The V gene is TRBV2, the J gene TRBJ2-1, with D hard to call. Trimming removed 7 bases at V and 9 bases at J, with 10 bases between. CDR3 length: 11 amino acids. Per the germline V gene, CDR1 is SNHLY and CDR2 is FYNNEI. The CDR3 loop is CASKPYGEQFF. CDR3 DNA: TGTGCCAGCAAACCCTACGGTGAGCAGTTCTTC.

Here the CDR3 reads CASSLAGANSPLHF. CDR3 nucleotide sequence: TGTGCCAGCAGCTTAGCCGGGGCCAATTCACCCCTCCACTTT. The chain joins TRBV7-9 to TRBJ1-6; possibly TRBD1 for D (5 bases). The V gene's germline CDR1 is SEHNR and CDR2 FQNEAQ (reference sequence). Trimming removed 0 bases from V and 7 bases from J, with 7 bases in between. CDR3 size: 14 residues.

The rearrangement links TRBV10-1 to TRBJ1-1; the D gene is possibly TRBD1 (6 bases). Germline V lookup: CDR1 WNHNN, CDR2 SYGVQD (reference sequence). The V gene lost 5 bases and the J gene lost 1 base, with 8 bases spanning the gap. The CDR3 is 13 residues long. For the CDR3, the DNA is TGCGCCAGCAGTCGGACAGCGAACACTGAAGCTTTCTTT. Protein product: CASSRTANTEAFF.